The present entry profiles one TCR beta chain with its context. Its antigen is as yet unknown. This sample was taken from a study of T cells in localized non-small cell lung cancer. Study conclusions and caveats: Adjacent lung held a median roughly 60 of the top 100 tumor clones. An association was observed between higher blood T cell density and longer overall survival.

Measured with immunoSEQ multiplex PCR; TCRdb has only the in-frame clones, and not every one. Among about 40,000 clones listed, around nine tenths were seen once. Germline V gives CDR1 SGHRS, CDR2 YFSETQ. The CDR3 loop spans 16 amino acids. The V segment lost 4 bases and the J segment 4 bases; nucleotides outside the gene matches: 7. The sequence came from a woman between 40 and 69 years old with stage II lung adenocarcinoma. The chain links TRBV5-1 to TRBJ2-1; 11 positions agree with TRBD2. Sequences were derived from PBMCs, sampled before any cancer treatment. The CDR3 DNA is TGCGCCAGCAGCCAGGGACTAGCGGACCTTTACAATGAGCAGTTCTTC. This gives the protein CASSQGLADLYNEQFF. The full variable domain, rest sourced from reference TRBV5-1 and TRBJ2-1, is KAGVTQTPRYLIKTRGQQVTLSCSPISGHRSVSWYQQTPGQGLQFLFEYFSETQRNKGNFPGRFSGRQFSNSRSEMNVSTLELGDSALYLCASSQGLADLYNEQFFGPGTRLTVL.